This TCR beta chain was obtained from a study of blood T cell repertoires in COVID-19. Study-wide context: The study drew acute and convalescent COVID-19 samples from the United States, Italy and Spain.

Germline CDR1 is MRHNA and CDR2 is SNTAGT. The CDR3 sequence is 13 residues long. V lost 3 bases and J lost 9, with 12 bases in between. Profiling relied on immunoSEQ multiplex PCR, and the TCRdb table lists in-frame clones only, not all of them. The data show 200,000 to 250,000 clones, about 86% seen once. Sample: peripheral blood. This clonotype originated in a man aged 55 to 70 with acute or convalescent COVID-19. The V call is TRBV6-4, the J call TRBJ2-1; D perhaps matches TRBD2 (5 bases). The CDR3 reads CASSEEDLSEQFF. DNA for the CDR3: TGTGCCAGCAGTGAGGAGGATCTCAGTGAGCAGTTCTTC.